These 4 T cell receptor beta chains came from one sample sequenced in a study of T cells after yellow fever vaccination. MiXCR was run by TCRdb on the 5' RACE reads, yielding one entry per CDR3 protein. The data contain 9,000 to 15,000 distinct CDR3 sequences, under 6.5% of them singletons. This material consisted of PBMCs, either bulk or a sorted T-cell subset (CD4+, CD8+, memory, or dextramer-sorted; not recorded which), taken on the day of the yellow fever booster vaccination. Receptors originate from a man younger than 40 who received the YFV17D yellow fever vaccine.

This sequence joins TRBV29-1 and TRBJ2-5, with D tentatively TRBD1 (5 bases). CDR3 length: 13 residues. The V and J ends lost 2 bases and 1 base respectively, with 8 bases between them. CDR1 and CDR2 (germline): SQVTM, ANQGSEA. CDR3: CSVESGRQETQYF. The CDR3 DNA sequence: TGCAGCGTTGAATCAGGGCGCCAAGAGACCCAGTACTTC.

This clonotype was recorded many times. This chain joins TRBV20-1 and TRBJ2-5; D remains ambiguous. The length of the CDR3 is 13 residues. Germline CDR1 DFQATT, CDR2 SNEGSKA (reference sequence). V was shortened by 3 bases and J by 2 bases, with 10 bases between the two germline ends. CDR3 sequence: CSASPDMQETQYF. The DNA for the CDR3 is TGCAGTGCTAGTCCCGACATGCAAGAGACCCAGTACTTC.

This clonotype rates as medium-sized. The chain couples TRBV25-1 to TRBJ2-1; D unclear. V shed 6 bases and J shed 7 bases, with 7 bases lying between them. CDR1 is MGHDK, CDR2 SYGVNS, per germline. The CDR3 is 11 residues long. This CDR3 reads CASRAENEQFF. The CDR3 DNA is TGTGCCAGCAGGGCGGAGAATGAGCAGTTCTTC.

This clonotype was detected ten times or more. The gene calls are TRBV3-1 and TRBJ2-1, with TRBD2 identical over 7 bases. Per germline, CDR1 LGHDT and CDR2 YNNKEL (reference sequence). After removal of 7 bases from V and 5 bases from J, the junction contained 14 bases not matched to a gene. The CDR3 is made up of 16 amino acids. The CDR3 reads CASTRGDATPHNEQFF. The DNA for the CDR3 is TGTGCCAGCACCCGGGGGGACGCTACCCCCCACAATGAGCAGTTCTTC.